The sequence of this T cell receptor beta chain was determined in a study of blood T cell repertoires in COVID-19. As for the study in general: Acute and convalescent COVID-19 samples came from the United States, Italy and Spain. In each case, the material was cDNA or gDNA derived from T cells, B-cell-depleted T cells, or PBMCs.

V shed 0 bases and J shed 5 bases, with 11 bases lying between them. This CDR3 is 15 amino acids long. CDR1 is MGHDK and CDR2 is SYGVNS in the germline V gene. TCRdb's table, derived via immunoSEQ multiplex PCR, lists solely in-frame clones and lacks some. Of around 200,000 clones listed, 87% were seen once; the top ten hold approximately 12%. The sample comprised peripheral blood. This chain joins TRBV25-1 and TRBJ2-1; TRBD2 is a possible D gene (6 bases). The clonotype comes from a woman between 18 and 29 years old who had recovered from COVID-19. DNA for the CDR3: TGTGCCAGCAGTGAATATCGGGGGATCCACAATGAGCAGTTCTTC. Residues: CASSEYRGIHNEQFF.